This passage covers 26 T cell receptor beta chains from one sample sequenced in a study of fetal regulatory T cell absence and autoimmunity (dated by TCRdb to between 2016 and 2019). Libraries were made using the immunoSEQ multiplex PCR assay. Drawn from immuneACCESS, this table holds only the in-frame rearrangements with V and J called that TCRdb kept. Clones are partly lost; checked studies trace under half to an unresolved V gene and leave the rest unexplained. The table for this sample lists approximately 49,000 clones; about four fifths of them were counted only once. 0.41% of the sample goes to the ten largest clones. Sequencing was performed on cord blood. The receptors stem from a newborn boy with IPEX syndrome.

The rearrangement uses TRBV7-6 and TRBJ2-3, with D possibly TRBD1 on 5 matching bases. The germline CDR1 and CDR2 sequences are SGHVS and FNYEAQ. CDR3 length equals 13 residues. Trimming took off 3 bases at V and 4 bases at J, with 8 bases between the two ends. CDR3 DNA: TGTGCCAGCAGCTTGACAGTAGCAGATACGCAGTATTTT. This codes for CASSLTVADTQYF.

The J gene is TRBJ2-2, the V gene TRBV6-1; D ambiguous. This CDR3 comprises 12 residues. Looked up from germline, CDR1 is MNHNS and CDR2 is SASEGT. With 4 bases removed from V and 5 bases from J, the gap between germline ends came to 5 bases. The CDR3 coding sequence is TGTGCCAGCAGTGTCGGTACCGGGGAGCTGTTTTTT. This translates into CASSVGTGELFF.

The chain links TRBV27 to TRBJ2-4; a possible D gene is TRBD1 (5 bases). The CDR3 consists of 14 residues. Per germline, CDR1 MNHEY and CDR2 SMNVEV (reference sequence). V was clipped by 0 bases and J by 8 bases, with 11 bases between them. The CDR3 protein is CASSLSGPRDIQYF. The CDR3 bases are TGTGCCAGCAGTTTATCGGGGCCCAGGGACATTCAGTACTTC.

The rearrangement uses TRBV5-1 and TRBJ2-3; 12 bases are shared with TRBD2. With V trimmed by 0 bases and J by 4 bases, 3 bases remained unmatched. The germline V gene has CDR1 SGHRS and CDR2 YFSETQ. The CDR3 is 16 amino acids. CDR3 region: CASSLALAGGADTQYF. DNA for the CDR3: TGCGCCAGCAGCTTGGCGCTAGCGGGAGGGGCAGATACGCAGTATTTT.

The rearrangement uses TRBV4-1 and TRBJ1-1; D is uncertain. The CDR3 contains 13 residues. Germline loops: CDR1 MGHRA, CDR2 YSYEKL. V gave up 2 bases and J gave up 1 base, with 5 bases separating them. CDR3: CASSQITNTEAFF. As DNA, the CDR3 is TGCGCCAGCAGCCAAATAACGAACACTGAAGCTTTCTTT.

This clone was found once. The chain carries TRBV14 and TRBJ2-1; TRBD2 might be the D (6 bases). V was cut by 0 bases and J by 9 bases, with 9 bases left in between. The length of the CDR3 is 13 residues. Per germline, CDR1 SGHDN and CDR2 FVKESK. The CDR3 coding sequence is TGTGCCAGCAGCCAAGACGCGGGGACTGAGCAGTTCTTC. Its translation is CASSQDAGTEQFF.

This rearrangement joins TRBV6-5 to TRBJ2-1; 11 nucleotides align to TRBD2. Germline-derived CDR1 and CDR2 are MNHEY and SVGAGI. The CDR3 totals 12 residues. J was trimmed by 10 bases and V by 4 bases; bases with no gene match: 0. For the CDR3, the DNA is TGTGCCAGCAGTTCTAGCGGGGGGGAGCAGTTCTTC. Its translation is CASSSSGGEQFF.

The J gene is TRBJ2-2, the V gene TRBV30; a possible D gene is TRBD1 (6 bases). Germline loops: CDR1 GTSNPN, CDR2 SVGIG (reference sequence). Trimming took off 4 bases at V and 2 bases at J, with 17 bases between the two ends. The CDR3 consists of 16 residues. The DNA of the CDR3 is TGTGCCTGGATGACTCCGCGGACAGCCAACACCGGGGAGCTGTTTTTT. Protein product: CAWMTPRTANTGELFF.

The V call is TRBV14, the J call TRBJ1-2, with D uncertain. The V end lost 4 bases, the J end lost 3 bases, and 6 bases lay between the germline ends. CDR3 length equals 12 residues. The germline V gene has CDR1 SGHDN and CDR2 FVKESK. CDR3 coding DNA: TGTGCCAGCAGCCCAGACTACTATGGCTACACCTTC. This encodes CASSPDYYGYTF.

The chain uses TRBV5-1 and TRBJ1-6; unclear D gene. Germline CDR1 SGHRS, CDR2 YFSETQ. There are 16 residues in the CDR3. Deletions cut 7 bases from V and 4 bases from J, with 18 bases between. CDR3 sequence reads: CASFRNKPLYNSPLHF. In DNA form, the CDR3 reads TGCGCCAGCTTCCGGAACAAGCCTCTTTATAATTCACCCCTCCACTTT.

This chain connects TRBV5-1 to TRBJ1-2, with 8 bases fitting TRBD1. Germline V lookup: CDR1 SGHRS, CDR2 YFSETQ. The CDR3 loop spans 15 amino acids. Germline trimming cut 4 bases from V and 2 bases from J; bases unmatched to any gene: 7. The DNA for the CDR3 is TGCGCCAGCAGCGTGAGGACAGGGTTCAACTATGGCTACACCTTC. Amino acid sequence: CASSVRTGFNYGYTF.

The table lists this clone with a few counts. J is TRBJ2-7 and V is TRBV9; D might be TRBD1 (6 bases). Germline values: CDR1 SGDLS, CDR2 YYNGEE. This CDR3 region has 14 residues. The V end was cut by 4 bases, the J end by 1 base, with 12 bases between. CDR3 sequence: CASSPDRTSYEQYF. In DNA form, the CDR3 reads TGTGCCAGCAGCCCAGACAGGACATCCTACGAGCAGTACTTC.

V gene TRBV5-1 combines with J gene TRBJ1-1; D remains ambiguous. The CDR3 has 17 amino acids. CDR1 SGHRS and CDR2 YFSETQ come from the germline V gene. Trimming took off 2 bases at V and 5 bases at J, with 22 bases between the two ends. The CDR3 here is CASSFKSPRAGWTEAFF. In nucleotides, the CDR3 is TGCGCCAGCAGCTTTAAGTCCCCGAGGGCGGGGTGGACTGAAGCTTTCTTT.

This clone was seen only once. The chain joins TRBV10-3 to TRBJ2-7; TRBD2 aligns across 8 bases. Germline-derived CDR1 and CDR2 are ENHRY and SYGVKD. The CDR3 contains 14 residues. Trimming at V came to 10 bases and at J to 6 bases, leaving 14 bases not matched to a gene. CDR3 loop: CATSSGGRSREQYF. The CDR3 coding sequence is TGTGCCACCTCCTCTGGCGGGAGGTCACGCGAGCAGTACTTC.

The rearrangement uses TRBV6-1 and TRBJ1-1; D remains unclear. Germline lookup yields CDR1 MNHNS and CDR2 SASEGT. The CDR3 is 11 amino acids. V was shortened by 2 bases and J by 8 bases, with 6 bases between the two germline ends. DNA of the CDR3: TGTGCCAGCAGTGAATCTTACGAAGCTTTCTTT. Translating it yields CASSESYEAFF.

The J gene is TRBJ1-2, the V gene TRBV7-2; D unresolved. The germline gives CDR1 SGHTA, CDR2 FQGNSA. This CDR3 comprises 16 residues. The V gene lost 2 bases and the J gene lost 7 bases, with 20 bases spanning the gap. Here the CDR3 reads CASSLLATSSGRGYTF. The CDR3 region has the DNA TGTGCCAGCAGCTTACTCGCCACGAGCTCAGGCCGTGGCTACACCTTC.

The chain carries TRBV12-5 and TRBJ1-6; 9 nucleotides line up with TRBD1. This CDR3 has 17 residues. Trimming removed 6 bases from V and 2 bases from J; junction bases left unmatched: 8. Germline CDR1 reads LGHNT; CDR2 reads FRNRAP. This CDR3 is CASGSDRGRAYNSPLHF. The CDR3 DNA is TGTGCTAGTGGCTCGGACAGGGGAAGGGCCTATAATTCACCCCTCCACTTT.

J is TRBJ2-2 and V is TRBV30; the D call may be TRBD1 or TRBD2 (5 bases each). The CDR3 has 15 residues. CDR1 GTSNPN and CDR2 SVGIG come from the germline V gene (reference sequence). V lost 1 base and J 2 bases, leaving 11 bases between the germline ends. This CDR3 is CAWSGGLANTGELFF. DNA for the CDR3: TGTGCCTGGAGTGGGGGCCTAGCCAACACCGGGGAGCTGTTTTTT.

In DNA, the CDR3 is TGTGCCAGCAGCCCAGGGACAGGGGGTCCATACAATGAGCAGTTCTTC. It translates to CASSPGTGGPYNEQFF. The chain joins TRBV5-4 to TRBJ2-1; 11 bases agree with TRBD1. The CDR3 is made up of 16 amino acids. The germline V gene has CDR1 SGHNT and CDR2 YYREEE (reference sequence). V shed 4 bases and J 4 bases; nucleotides not matched to a gene: 7. The complete variable domain, with remaining parts taken from reference TRBV5-4 and TRBJ2-1, reads ETGVTQSPTHLIKTRGQQVTLRCSSQSGHNTVSWYQQALGQGPQFIFQYYREEENGRGNFPPRFSGLQFPNYSSELNVNALELDDSALYLCASSPGTGGPYNEQFFGPGTRLTVL.

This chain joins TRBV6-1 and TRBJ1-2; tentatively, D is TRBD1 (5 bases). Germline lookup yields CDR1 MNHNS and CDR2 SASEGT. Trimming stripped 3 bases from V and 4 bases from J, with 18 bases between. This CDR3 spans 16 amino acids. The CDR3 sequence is CASSDPLLRGIYGYTF. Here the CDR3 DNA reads TGTGCCAGCAGTGATCCCCTTTTACGGGGGATCTATGGCTACACCTTC.

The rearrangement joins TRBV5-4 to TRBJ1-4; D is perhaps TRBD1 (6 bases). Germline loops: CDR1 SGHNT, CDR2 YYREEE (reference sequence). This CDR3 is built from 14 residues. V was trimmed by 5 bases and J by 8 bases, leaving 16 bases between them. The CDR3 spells CASSLKGEGEKLFF. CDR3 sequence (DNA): TGTGCCAGCAGTCTCAAGGGGGAAGGAGAAAAACTGTTTTTT.

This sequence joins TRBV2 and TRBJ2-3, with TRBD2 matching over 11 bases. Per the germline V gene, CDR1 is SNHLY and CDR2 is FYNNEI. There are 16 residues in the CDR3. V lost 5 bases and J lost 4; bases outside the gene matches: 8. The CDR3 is CASSTRLAGKADTQYF. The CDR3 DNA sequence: TGTGCCAGCAGTACCCGACTAGCGGGAAAGGCAGATACGCAGTATTTT.

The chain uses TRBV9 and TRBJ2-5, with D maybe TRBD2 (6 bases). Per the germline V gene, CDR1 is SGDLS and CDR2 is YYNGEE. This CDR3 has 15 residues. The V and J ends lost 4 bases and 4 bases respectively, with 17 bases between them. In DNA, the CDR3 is TGTGCCAGCAGCCCCTTGGGGGGATCCTCAGAGACCCAGTACTTC. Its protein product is CASSPLGGSSETQYF.

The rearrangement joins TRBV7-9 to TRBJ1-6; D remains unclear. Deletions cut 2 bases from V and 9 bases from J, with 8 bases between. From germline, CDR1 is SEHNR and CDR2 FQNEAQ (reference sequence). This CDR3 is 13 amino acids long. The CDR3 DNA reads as TGTGCCAGCAGCTTAAGCGTTTCTTCACCCCTCCACTTT. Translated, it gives CASSLSVSSPLHF. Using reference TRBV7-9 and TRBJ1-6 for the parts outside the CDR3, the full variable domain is DTGVSQNPRHKITKRGQNVTFRCDPISEHNRLYWYRQTLGQGPEFLTYFQNEAQLEKSRLLSDRFSAERPKGSFSTLEIQRTEQGDSAMYLCASSLSVSSPLHFGNGTRLTVT.

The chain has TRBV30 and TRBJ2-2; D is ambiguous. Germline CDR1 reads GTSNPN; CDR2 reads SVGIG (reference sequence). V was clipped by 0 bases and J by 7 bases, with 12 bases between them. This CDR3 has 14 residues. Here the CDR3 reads CAWSVPRLGGELFF. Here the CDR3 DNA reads TGTGCCTGGAGTGTACCTCGACTCGGCGGGGAGCTGTTTTTT.

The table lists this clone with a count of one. This CDR3 is CASVSSSLDTQYF. The DNA of the CDR3 is TGTGCTAGTGTTAGTAGTTCATTGGATACGCAGTATTTT. V gene TRBV12-5 combines with J gene TRBJ2-3; D is ambiguous. This CDR3 spans 13 amino acids. Trimming stripped 7 bases from V and 6 bases from J, with 14 bases between. Germline CDR1 LGHNT, CDR2 FRNRAP.